This record covers a single TCR beta chain. This record belongs to a study of blood T cell repertoires in COVID-19. Study overall: The United States, Italy and Spain supplied acute and convalescent COVID-19 samples. PBMCs, B-cell-depleted T cells, or T cells provided the cDNA or gDNA that made up the material.

Only in-frame clones appear in the TCRdb table, and some are missing; sequencing was by immunoSEQ multiplex PCR. This repertoire shows about 130,000 clones, less than 90% found once; its top ten account for approximately 13%. This TCR derives from a woman aged 25 to 45 who had recovered from COVID-19. The sample comprised peripheral blood.

The CDR3 bases are TGTGCCATCAGTGAGTCGCTTAGCGGGGTTGACAATGAGCAGTTCTTC. Its protein product is CAISESLSGVDNEQFF. The chain combines TRBV10-3 with TRBJ2-1; 8 nucleotides agree with TRBD2. CDR1 and CDR2 from the germline V gene are ENHRY and SYGVKD. Trimming at V came to 0 bases and at J to 5 bases, leaving 6 bases not matched to a gene. This CDR3 comprises 16 residues.